The 14 T cell receptor beta chains presented below share a single source sample, sequenced in a study of blood T cell repertoires in COVID-19 (dated by TCRdb to 2020 to 2022). The method behind the library was the immunoSEQ multiplex PCR assay. The source is immuneACCESS, and TCRdb retained only in-frame sequences with V and J called. Part of the clones is not carried over; for the studies checked, unresolved V genes explain less than half of this, and the remainder is unexplained. This sample lists 300,000 to 400,000 clones; roughly 86% were detected once. The ten largest clones take up under 3% of the sample. The sequenced sample consisted of peripheral blood. All receptors derive from a woman aged 60 to 75 with COVID-19, enrolled during active disease.

The chain employs TRBV11-1 and TRBJ2-2, with D possibly matching TRBD1 (6 bases). V was cut by 5 bases and J by 10 bases, with 20 bases left in between. The germline V gene has CDR1 SGHAT and CDR2 FQDESV (reference sequence). The length of the CDR3 is 15 residues. The CDR3 coding sequence is TGTGCCAGCAGCACAAGGGACATTGGTGGGTCGGAGCTGTTTTTT. Translation: CASSTRDIGGSELFF.

The chain joins TRBV5-4 to TRBJ2-3; D might be TRBD2 (5 bases). This CDR3 has 17 residues. Germline values: CDR1 SGHNT, CDR2 YYREEE (reference sequence). V was cut by 4 bases and J by 5 bases, with 23 bases left in between. The CDR3 bases are TGTGCCAGCAGCCCTGGACCGGGGATTTCTGATGGAGATACGCAGTATTTT. It codes for CASSPGPGISDGDTQYF.

The chain uses TRBV7-6 and TRBJ2-6; D is unclear. The ends were cut back, 4 bases at V and 0 bases at J, with 7 bases in the middle. Germline values: CDR1 SGHVS, CDR2 FNYEAQ. The CDR3 is made up of 15 amino acids. The CDR3 bases are TGTGCCAGCAGCTCCCGCGGCTCTGGGGCCAACGTCCTGACTTTC. Its translation is CASSSRGSGANVLTF. Together with reference TRBV7-6 and TRBJ2-6, the CDR3 gives the full variable domain: GAGVSQSPRYKVTKRGQDVALRCDPISGHVSLYWYRQALGQGPEFLTYFNYEAQQDKSGLPNDRFSAERPEGSISTLTIQRTEQRDSAMYRCASSSRGSGANVLTFGAGSRLTVL.

The V and J genes are TRBV18 and TRBJ2-5; tentatively, D is TRBD2 (7 bases). The germline V gene encodes CDR1 KGHSH and CDR2 LQKENI. V lost 4 bases, J lost 5 bases, and 17 bases lay in between. The CDR3 has 15 amino acids. In DNA form, the CDR3 reads TGTGCCAGCTCACTGGGGGGGGCCGCCGCGGAGACCCAGTACTTC. Translated, it gives CASSLGGAAAETQYF.

The genes are TRBV4-2 and TRBJ2-1, with a weak D call TRBD2 (6 bases). The CDR3 runs to 15 residues. Germline V lookup: CDR1 LGHNA, CDR2 YNFKEQ. V gave up 1 base and J gave up 7 bases, with 14 bases separating them. CDR3 DNA: TGTGCCAGCAGCCAAGGGGCGGGTGGGAGGAATGAGCAGTTCTTC. Translation gives CASSQGAGGRNEQFF.

The chain employs TRBV6-5 and TRBJ1-2; D might be TRBD1 (5 bases). Germline assignment: CDR1 MNHEY and CDR2 SVGAGI. This CDR3 region has 15 residues. V dropped 7 bases and J dropped 4 bases, with 19 bases sitting between them. In nucleotides, the CDR3 is TGTGCCAGCACCCTTCGGGGGGAAGGCCCCTATGGCTACACCTTC. It encodes CASTLRGEGPYGYTF.

The V gene is TRBV6-5, the J gene TRBJ2-1; D is perhaps TRBD2 (5 bases). The CDR3 sequence is 15 residues long. V lost 6 bases, J lost 4 bases, and 16 bases lay in between. CDR1 MNHEY and CDR2 SVGAGI come from the germline V gene. CDR3 bases: TGTGCCAGCAGCGCGGCGGCTAGCAGATACAATGAGCAGTTCTTC. Translated, it gives CASSAAASRYNEQFF.

Note on this clone: The identical CDR3 is also encoded by other nucleotide sequences in the sample. The chain links TRBV6-5 to TRBJ1-2; D is perhaps TRBD1 (5 bases). Trimming pared 2 bases from V and 7 bases from J, leaving 8 bases between. The CDR3 totals 12 residues. The germline CDR1 and CDR2 sequences are MNHEY and SVGAGI. CDR3 coding DNA: TGTGCCAGCAGTTACAGGGGATCTGGCTACACCTTC. It is translated as CASSYRGSGYTF.

The chain has TRBV14 and TRBJ2-5; perhaps TRBD2 as D (6 bases). The germline CDR1 and CDR2 sequences are SGHDN and FVKESK. Between the trimmed V and J ends, which lost 4 bases and 2 bases, there was a span of 17 bases. This CDR3 has 16 amino acids. This CDR3 reads CASSLVSGVRQETQYF. The CDR3 coding sequence is TGTGCCAGCAGCCTTGTATCGGGGGTAAGGCAAGAGACCCAGTACTTC.

The chain couples TRBV5-1 to TRBJ2-5; perhaps TRBD1 as D (5 bases). Per the germline V gene, CDR1 is SGHRS and CDR2 is YFSETQ. The CDR3 has 16 amino acids. V dropped 4 bases and J dropped 1 base, with 17 bases sitting between them. In DNA, the CDR3 is TGCGCCAGCAGCCTGATCCCCCTTGACAGCCAAGAGACCCAGTACTTC. Translation gives CASSLIPLDSQETQYF.

The rearrangement joins TRBV28 to TRBJ1-1; D ambiguous. Deletions cut 6 bases from V and 5 bases from J, with 16 bases between. The CDR3 loop spans 14 amino acids. Germline V lookup: CDR1 MDHEN, CDR2 SYDVKM. CDR3 amino acids: CASSPPGLRTEAFF. The CDR3 DNA is TGTGCCAGCAGCCCCCCTGGCCTGAGGACTGAAGCTTTCTTT.

There are many counts of this clone. This chain connects TRBV5-1 to TRBJ2-5, with a weak D call TRBD1 (5 bases). Per germline, CDR1 SGHRS and CDR2 YFSETQ. The CDR3 runs 14 residues. V was clipped by 3 bases and J by 1 base, with 10 bases between them. The chain's CDR3 is CASSSWGGQETQYF. Written as DNA, the CDR3 is TGCGCCAGCAGCTCATGGGGCGGCCAAGAGACCCAGTACTTC.

This clone has just a few counts. The chain carries TRBV7-3 and TRBJ1-3, with D uncertain. This CDR3 contains 17 residues. V lost 5 bases to trimming and J lost 1 base, with 18 bases between them. CDR1 and CDR2 (germline): SGHTA, FQGTGA. The CDR3 is CASSPQPGVGSGNTIYF. The DNA of the CDR3 is TGTGCCAGCAGCCCACAACCCGGGGTCGGGTCTGGAAACACCATATATTTT.

The genes are TRBV18 and TRBJ2-7, with D maybe TRBD2 (6 bases). CDR1 and CDR2 (germline): KGHSH, LQKENI. The CDR3 is 15 amino acids. V was cut by 6 bases and J by 3 bases, with 18 bases left in between. CDR3 DNA sequence: TGTGCCAGCTCCCAACCGGACGGAGGGTACTACGAGCAGTACTTC. The encoded protein is CASSQPDGGYYEQYF.